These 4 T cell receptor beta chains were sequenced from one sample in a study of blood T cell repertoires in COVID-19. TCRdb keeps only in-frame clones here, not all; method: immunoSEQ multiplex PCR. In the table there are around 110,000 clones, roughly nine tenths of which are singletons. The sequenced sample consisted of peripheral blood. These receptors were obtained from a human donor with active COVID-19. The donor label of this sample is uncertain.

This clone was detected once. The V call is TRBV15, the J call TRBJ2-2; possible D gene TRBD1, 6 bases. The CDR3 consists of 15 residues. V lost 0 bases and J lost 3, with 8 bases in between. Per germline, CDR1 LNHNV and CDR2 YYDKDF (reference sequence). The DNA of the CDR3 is TGTGCCACCAGCAGAGAACAGGGCTACACCGGGGAGCTGTTTTTT. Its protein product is CATSREQGYTGELFF.

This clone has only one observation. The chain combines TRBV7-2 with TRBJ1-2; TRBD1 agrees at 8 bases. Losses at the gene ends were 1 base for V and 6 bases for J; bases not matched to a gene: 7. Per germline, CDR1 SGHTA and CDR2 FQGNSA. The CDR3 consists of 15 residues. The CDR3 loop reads CASSLDNRGMDGYTF. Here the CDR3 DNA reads TGTGCCAGCAGCTTAGATAACAGGGGGATGGATGGCTACACCTTC.

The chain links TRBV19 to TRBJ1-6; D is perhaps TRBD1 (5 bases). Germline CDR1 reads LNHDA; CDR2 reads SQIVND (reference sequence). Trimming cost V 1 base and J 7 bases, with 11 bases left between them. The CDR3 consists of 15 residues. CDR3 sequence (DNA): TGTGCCAGTAGTATAGGTAGCAGGGTGAATTCACCCCTCCACTTT. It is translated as CASSIGSRVNSPLHF.

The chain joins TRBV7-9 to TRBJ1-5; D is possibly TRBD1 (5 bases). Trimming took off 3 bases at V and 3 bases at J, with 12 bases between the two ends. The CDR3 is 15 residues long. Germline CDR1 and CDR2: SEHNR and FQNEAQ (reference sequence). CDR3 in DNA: TGTGCCAGCAGCTTGGGCGACAGATACAATCAGCCCCAGCATTTT. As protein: CASSLGDRYNQPQHF.